Listed here is a single TCR beta chain. Germline CDR1 SGHRS, CDR2 YFSETQ. V was shortened by 0 bases and J by 3 bases, with 9 bases between the two germline ends. The CDR3 consists of 14 residues. Measured with immunoSEQ multiplex PCR; TCRdb has only the in-frame clones, and not every one. The table records some 260,000 clones, roughly nine tenths of them present only once. The data were obtained in a study of blood T cell repertoires in COVID-19. The chain has TRBV5-1 and TRBJ1-1; TRBD1 might be the D (6 bases). Sequencing was performed on PBMCs or T cells enriched from blood (not recorded which). This clonotype was sampled from a woman aged 25 to 39 with acute COVID-19. The CDR3: CASSLDGGHTEAFF. For the CDR3, the DNA is TGCGCCAGCAGCTTGGACGGGGGGCACACTGAAGCTTTCTTT.